The rows below give T cell receptor beta chains drawn from one sample of a study of blood T cell repertoires in COVID-19. This table comes from immunoSEQ multiplex PCR, and its TCRdb copy is limited to in-frame clones, with some not included. The table shows 360,000 or so clones, with about nine tenths occurring only once. Input material: PBMCs or T cells enriched from blood (not recorded which). Receptors originate from a woman between 25 and 40 years old who had been exposed to COVID-19. Each CDR3 is given with its conserved first and last residue. A D gene is named only where the DNA matches it firmly. Where a row states a size, it is once, few, many or the class of an expanded clone; other rows omit it.

d_call | cdr3_length | clone_size | j_call | v_call | cdr3_aa | cdr3_nt
TRBD2 | 16 | NA | TRBJ2-1 | TRBV3-1/TRBV3-2 | CASSQWASGAESEQFF | TGTGCCAGCAGCCAATGGGCTAGCGGGGCCGAAAGTGAGCAGTTCTTC
TRBD1 | 17 | NA | TRBJ2-7 | TRBV28 | CASSLFPTAGTGYEQYF | TGTGCCAGCAGTTTATTTCCTACTGCGGGGACAGGCTACGAGCAGTACTTC
TRBD1 | 13 | NA | TRBJ1-6 | TRBV19 | CASSGQGNSPLHF | TGTGCCAGTAGCGGACAGGGGAATTCACCCCTCCACTTT
TRBD2 | 15 | NA | TRBJ2-1 | TRBV24-1 | CATSQLAGGHNEQFF | TGTGCCACCAGTCAACTAGCGGGAGGGCATAATGAGCAGTTCTTC
NA | 15 | NA | TRBJ1-5 | TRBV11-2 | CASSLYQGSNQPQHF | TGTGCCAGCAGCTTATATCAGGGAAGCAATCAGCCCCAGCATTTT
TRBD2 | 17 | NA | TRBJ2-1 | TRBV15 | CATSSLAGTSGDNEQFF | TGTGCCACCAGCAGCCTAGCCGGGACTAGCGGTGACAATGAGCAGTTCTTC
NA | 13 | NA | TRBJ2-7 | TRBV10-3 | CAITPTGSYEQYF | TGTGCCATCACCCCGACGGGCTCCTACGAGCAGTACTTC
NA | 14 | NA | TRBJ1-2 | TRBV3-1/TRBV3-2 | CASSQEGTGSGYTF | TGTGCCAGCAGCCAAGAGGGAACAGGGTCTGGCTACACCTTC
TRBD2 | 16 | NA | TRBJ2-5 | TRBV5-1 | CASSLGLAGGVETQYF | TGCGCCAGCAGCTTGGGTCTAGCGGGAGGGGTAGAGACCCAGTACTTC
NA | 17 | few | TRBJ1-6 | TRBV27 | CASSLSATPALSSPLHF | TGTGCCAGCAGTTTATCGGCGACTCCGGCTCTAAGTTCACCCCTCCACTTT